Each of the 6 T cell receptor beta chains below was sequenced from the same sample in a study of identical twins. TCRdb reprocessed the 5' RACE reads via MiXCR and lists one record per CDR3 protein. This table has about 220,000 distinct CDR3 sequences, approximately 7.8% appearing once. The data also belong to a second study, concerning yellow fever vaccine responses in identical twins.

The sequenced sample consisted of CD8+ T cells sorted from blood. Receptors originate from a woman aged 18-29 years in good health.

This clonotype was counted ten times or more. The chain has TRBV4-2 and TRBJ2-2; 7 bases match TRBD2. The CDR3 totals 16 residues. CDR1 is LGHNA, CDR2 YNFKEQ, per germline. J was trimmed by 4 bases and V by 0 bases; bases with no gene match: 5. This CDR3 is CASSQDGGSLTGELFF. CDR3 sequence (DNA): TGTGCCAGCAGCCAAGATGGCGGGAGCCTCACCGGGGAGCTGTTTTTT.

This chain connects TRBV5-1 to TRBJ2-1, with 7 positions matching TRBD2. Germline V gene sequence: CDR1 SGHRS, CDR2 YFSETQ. V shed 4 bases and J 4 bases; nucleotides not matched to a gene: 11. CDR3 length: 16 residues. The CDR3 here is CASSPLGGGRYNEQFF. For the CDR3, the DNA is TGCGCCAGCAGCCCTCTCGGTGGCGGGAGATACAATGAGCAGTTCTTC.

This clonotype was observed a handful of times. This chain joins TRBV14 and TRBJ1-2, with TRBD1 matching 8 bases. The germline V gene has CDR1 SGHDN and CDR2 FVKESK. This CDR3 has 15 residues. The V gene end was trimmed by 2 bases and the J gene end by 0 bases; junction bases not matched to a gene: 2. The CDR3 DNA reads as TGTGCCAGCAGCCAATGGACAGGGACTAACTATGGCTACACCTTC. Residues: CASSQWTGTNYGYTF.

The chain links TRBV28 to TRBJ2-3; TRBD1 is a possible D gene (5 bases). With 5 bases removed from V and 1 base from J, the gap between germline ends came to 10 bases. CDR3 length: 14 residues. CDR1 is MDHEN, CDR2 SYDVKM, per germline. CDR3 DNA: TGTGCCAGCAGTACACAGGTTCGCACAGATACGCAGTATTTT. Translation: CASSTQVRTDTQYF.

The V call is TRBV6-1, the J call TRBJ2-1, with TRBD1 as a possible D gene (6 bases). The germline V gene encodes CDR1 MNHNS and CDR2 SASEGT. Trimming cost V 3 bases and J 3 bases, with 9 bases left between them. This CDR3 region has 14 residues. This CDR3 is CASSEGQDYNEQFF. The CDR3 nucleotides read TGTGCCAGCAGTGAGGGACAAGACTACAATGAGCAGTTCTTC.

This clonotype was seen many times. The rearrangement joins TRBV25-1 to TRBJ2-5, with TRBD1 identical over 10 bases. Germline lookup yields CDR1 MGHDK and CDR2 SYGVNS. V lost 4 bases to trimming and J lost 4 bases; unmatched junction nucleotides: 6. The CDR3 totals 15 residues. The CDR3 sequence is CASSVGQGEGETQYF. Here the CDR3 DNA reads TGTGCCAGCAGTGTAGGACAGGGGGAGGGAGAGACCCAGTACTTC.